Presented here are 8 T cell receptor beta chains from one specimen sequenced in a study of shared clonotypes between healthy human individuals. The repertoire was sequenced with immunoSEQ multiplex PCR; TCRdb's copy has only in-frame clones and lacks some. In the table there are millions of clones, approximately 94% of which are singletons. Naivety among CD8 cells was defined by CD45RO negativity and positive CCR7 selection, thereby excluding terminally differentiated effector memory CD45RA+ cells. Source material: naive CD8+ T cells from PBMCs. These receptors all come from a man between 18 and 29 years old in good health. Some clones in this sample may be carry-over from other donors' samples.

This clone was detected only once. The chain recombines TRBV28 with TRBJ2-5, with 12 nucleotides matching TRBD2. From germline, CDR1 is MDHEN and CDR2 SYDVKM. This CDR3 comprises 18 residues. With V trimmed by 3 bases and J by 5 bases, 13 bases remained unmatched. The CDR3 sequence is CASSLGGLAGGPVETQYF. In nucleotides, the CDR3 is TGTGCCAGCAGTTTGGGGGGCCTAGCGGGAGGGCCAGTTGAGACCCAGTACTTC.

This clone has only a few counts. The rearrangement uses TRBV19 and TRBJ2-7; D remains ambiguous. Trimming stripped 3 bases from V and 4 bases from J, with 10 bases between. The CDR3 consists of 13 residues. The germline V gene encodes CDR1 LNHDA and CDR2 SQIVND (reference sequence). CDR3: CASSMEMMYEQYF. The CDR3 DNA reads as TGTGCCAGTAGTATGGAGATGATGTACGAGCAGTACTTC.

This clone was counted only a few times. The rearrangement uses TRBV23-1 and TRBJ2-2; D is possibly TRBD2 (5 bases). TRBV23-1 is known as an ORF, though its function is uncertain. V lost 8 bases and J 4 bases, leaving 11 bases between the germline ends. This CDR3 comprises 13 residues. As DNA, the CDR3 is TGCGCCAGCCGTACTGGGAGCACCGGGGAGCTGTTTTTT. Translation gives CASRTGSTGELFF.

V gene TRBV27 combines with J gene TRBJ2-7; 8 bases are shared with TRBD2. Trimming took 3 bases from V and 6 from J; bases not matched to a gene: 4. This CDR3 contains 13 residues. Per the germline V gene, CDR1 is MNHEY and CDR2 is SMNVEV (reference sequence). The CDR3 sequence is CASSFRGGAEQYF. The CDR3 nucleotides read TGTGCCAGCAGTTTCCGGGGGGGGGCCGAGCAGTACTTC.

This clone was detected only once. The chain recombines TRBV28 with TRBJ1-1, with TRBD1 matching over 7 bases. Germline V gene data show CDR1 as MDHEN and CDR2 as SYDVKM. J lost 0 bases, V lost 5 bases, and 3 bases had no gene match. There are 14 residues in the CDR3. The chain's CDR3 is CASSPGGLNTEAFF. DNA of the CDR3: TGTGCCAGCAGTCCAGGGGGTTTGAACACTGAAGCTTTCTTT.

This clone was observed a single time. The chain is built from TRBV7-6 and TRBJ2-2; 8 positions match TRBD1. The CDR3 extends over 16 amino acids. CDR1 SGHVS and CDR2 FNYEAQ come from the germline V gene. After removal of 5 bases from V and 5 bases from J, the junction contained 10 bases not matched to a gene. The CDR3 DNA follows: TGTGCCAGCAGCCCGGACAGGGTCGGGAAAACCGGGGAGCTGTTTTTT. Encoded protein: CASSPDRVGKTGELFF.

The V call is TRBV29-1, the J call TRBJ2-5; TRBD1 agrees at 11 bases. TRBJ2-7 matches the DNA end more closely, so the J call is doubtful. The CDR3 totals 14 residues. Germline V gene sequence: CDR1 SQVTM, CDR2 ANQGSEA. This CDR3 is CSVHGGTGGYEQYF. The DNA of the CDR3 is TGCAGCGTCCATGGGGGGACAGGGGGCTACGAGCAGTACTTC.

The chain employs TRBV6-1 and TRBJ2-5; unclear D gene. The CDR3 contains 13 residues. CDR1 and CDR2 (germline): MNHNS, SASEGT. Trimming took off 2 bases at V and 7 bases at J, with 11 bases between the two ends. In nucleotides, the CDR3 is TGTGCCAGCAGTGAATGGGCGGTAGGGACCCAGTACTTC. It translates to CASSEWAVGTQYF.